Each of the 18 T cell receptor beta chains below was sequenced from the same sample in a study of spatial heterogeneity in lung cancer. TCRdb reprocessed the 5' RACE reads with MiXCR, giving one entry per CDR3 protein. This sample has about 120,000 distinct CDR3 sequences; over 9% occur once, and the top ten carry around 17%. Time point defined: blood at routine non-recurrence follow-up after resection. From tumor, nontumor lung or frozen PBMC, whole RNA was taken unsorted for sequencing. Sequencing used PBMCs, obtained at follow-up. The source is a male donor with early-stage non-small cell lung cancer.

This clonotype was picked up a small number of times. The chain couples TRBV3-1 to TRBJ2-1; 7 bases fit TRBD1. V was pared by 4 bases and J by 4 bases, with 1 base of the junction left unmatched. The germline V gene encodes CDR1 LGHDT and CDR2 YNNKEL (reference sequence). The CDR3 spans 13 residues. Here the CDR3 DNA reads TGTGCCAGCAGCCGGGACAGTTACAATGAGCAGTTCTTC. This encodes CASSRDSYNEQFF.

This chain joins TRBV2 and TRBJ2-5; unclear D gene. Trimming pared 5 bases from V and 3 bases from J, leaving 10 bases between. Germline V gene sequence: CDR1 SNHLY, CDR2 FYNNEI. CDR3 size: 13 residues. Written as DNA, the CDR3 is TGTGCCAGCAGTTATAGACGTGAAGAGACCCAGTACTTC. It encodes CASSYRREETQYF.

The chain employs TRBV29-1 and TRBJ2-1; a possible D gene is TRBD2 (5 bases). Trimming pared 5 bases from V and 3 bases from J, leaving 20 bases between. The CDR3 covers 16 residues. Germline loops: CDR1 SQVTM, CDR2 ANQGSEA. The CDR3 DNA follows: TGCAGCGTTCAGTTCATTAGCGAATTTTTCTACAATGAGCAGTTCTTC. Translation: CSVQFISEFFYNEQFF.

This rearrangement joins TRBV5-1 to TRBJ1-2; 9 positions match TRBD1. Germline-derived CDR1 and CDR2 are SGHRS and YFSETQ. With 1 base clipped from V and 6 bases from J, the junction kept 7 bases outside the gene matches. CDR3 length: 15 amino acids. CDR3 sequence (DNA): TGCGCCAGCAGCTTGACGACAGGGGGAAATAATGGCTACACCTTC. Translation gives CASSLTTGGNNGYTF.

This clonotype was counted only a few times. The rearrangement uses TRBV7-9 and TRBJ2-1; D unclear. This CDR3 region has 14 residues. Germline loops: CDR1 SEHNR, CDR2 FQNEAQ (reference sequence). Trimming pared 2 bases from V and 9 bases from J, leaving 14 bases between. CDR3 sequence: CASSLRTWDVEQFF. The CDR3 coding sequence is TGTGCCAGCAGCTTACGGACCTGGGATGTTGAGCAGTTCTTC.

This clonotype was counted between two and nine times. The V gene is TRBV2, the J gene TRBJ1-1; D unclear. CDR1 and CDR2 (germline): SNHLY, FYNNEI. Deletions cut 7 bases from V and 1 base from J, with 13 bases between. This CDR3 spans 14 amino acids. CDR3 amino acids: CASTVWSQNTEAFF. CDR3 nucleotide sequence: TGTGCCAGCACCGTGTGGAGTCAGAACACTGAAGCTTTCTTT.

Ten or more counts support this clonotype. The CDR3 sequence: CASIPQGGNYEQYF. The CDR3 bases are TGTGCCAGCATTCCTCAGGGGGGAAACTACGAGCAGTACTTC. The rearrangement links TRBV28 to TRBJ2-7; TRBD1 might be the D (7 bases). There are 14 residues in the CDR3. The ends were cut back, 7 bases at V and 3 bases at J, with 16 bases in the middle. Germline V gene lookup returns CDR1 MDHEN and CDR2 SYDVKM.

This clonotype was counted only a few times. The chain recombines TRBV7-2 with TRBJ2-7; D is possibly TRBD2 (5 bases). The germline V gene has CDR1 SGHTA and CDR2 FQGNSA. With 5 bases removed from V and 2 bases from J, the gap between germline ends came to 10 bases. The CDR3 consists of 13 residues. CDR3 sequence (DNA): TGTGCCAGCAGCCCGAGGGCGGCCTACGAGCAGTACTTC. Protein sequence: CASSPRAAYEQYF.

This clonotype was counted between two and nine times. The chain links TRBV7-2 to TRBJ2-3, with unresolved D. V was shortened by 4 bases and J by 4 bases, with 3 bases between the two germline ends. The CDR3 is 11 amino acids. The germline CDR1 and CDR2 sequences are SGHTA and FQGNSA. As DNA, the CDR3 is TGTGCCAGCAGCTCCCCAGATACGCAGTATTTT. Residues: CASSSPDTQYF.

The rearrangement joins TRBV24-1 to TRBJ2-3; 7 bases agree with TRBD1. The CDR3 consists of 17 residues. The junction had 6 bases not matched to a gene; V was cut back by 0 bases and J by 1 base. CDR1 and CDR2 (germline): KGHDR, SFDVKD. The CDR3 sequence: CATSDLTGVRGTDTQYF. The DNA for the CDR3 is TGTGCCACCAGTGATTTGACAGGGGTGCGTGGCACAGATACGCAGTATTTT.

This clonotype was counted only a few times. The chain has TRBV4-3 and TRBJ2-3; 7 bases align to TRBD2. The length of the CDR3 is 15 residues. V lost 3 bases to trimming and J lost 0 bases; unmatched junction nucleotides: 3. Per the germline V gene, CDR1 is LGHNA and CDR2 is YSLEER. This CDR3 reads CASSQRGGSTDTQYF. The CDR3 nucleotides read TGCGCCAGCAGCCAGAGGGGAGGGAGCACAGATACGCAGTATTTT.

CDR3 in amino acids: CASSVGGWGETQYF. CDR3 in DNA: TGTGCCAGCAGCGTAGGGGGCTGGGGAGAGACCCAGTACTTC. The gene calls are TRBV9 and TRBJ2-5, with D maybe TRBD1 (5 bases). The V end was cut by 0 bases, the J end by 4 bases, with 10 bases between. Per germline, CDR1 SGDLS and CDR2 YYNGEE. The CDR3 loop spans 14 amino acids.

This clonotype was seen repeatedly, ten times or more. V and J are TRBV5-5 and TRBJ2-5; D is undetermined. The CDR3 loop spans 15 amino acids. Germline loops: CDR1 SGHKS, CDR2 YYEKEE (reference sequence). V lost 0 bases to trimming and J lost 5 bases, with 14 bases between them. Here the CDR3 DNA reads TGTGCCAGCAGCTTGGGCCCCGGGTCTAAGGAGACCCAGTACTTC. Translation gives CASSLGPGSKETQYF.

This clonotype was counted many times. The chain uses TRBV6-1 and TRBJ2-5; D remains ambiguous. With 3 bases removed from V and 7 bases from J, the gap between germline ends came to 15 bases. CDR1 is MNHNS and CDR2 is SASEGT in the germline V gene. The CDR3 extends over 14 amino acids. CDR3 sequence: CASSESRPSGTQYF. For the CDR3, the DNA is TGTGCCAGCAGTGAGAGCAGGCCTTCGGGGACCCAGTACTTC.

The chain joins TRBV12-3 or TRBV12-4 to TRBJ2-1, with TRBD1 identical over 7 bases. J was trimmed by 4 bases and V by 7 bases; bases with no gene match: 4. This CDR3 has 13 amino acids. CDR3 amino acids: CASNRDSYNEQFF. CDR3 nucleotide sequence: TGTGCCAGCAATAGGGACAGTTACAATGAGCAGTTCTTC.

CDR3 amino acids: CAITAKGQGSTEAFF. The CDR3 nucleotides are TGTGCCATCACCGCCAAGGGACAGGGGTCCACTGAAGCTTTCTTT. The genes are TRBV10-3 and TRBJ1-1; 10 nucleotides match TRBD1. Germline V gene lookup returns CDR1 ENHRY and CDR2 SYGVKD. Unmatched junction bases numbered 9, after V lost 7 bases and J lost 4 bases. The CDR3 sequence is 15 residues long.

This clonotype was seen a handful of times. The CDR3 coding sequence is TGCGCCAGCAGCTTTGGAGGGGGGCTCCAAGAGACCCAGTACTTC. Translation: CASSFGGGLQETQYF. This sequence joins TRBV5-1 and TRBJ2-5; perhaps D is TRBD1 or TRBD2 (6 bases each). The CDR3 has 15 amino acids. From germline, CDR1 is SGHRS and CDR2 YFSETQ. V shed 2 bases and J shed 1 base, with 12 bases lying between them. Full variable domain (rest looked up from reference TRBV5-1 and TRBJ2-5): KAGVTQTPRYLIKTRGQQVTLSCSPISGHRSVSWYQQTPGQGLQFLFEYFSETQRNKGNFPGRFSGRQFSNSRSEMNVSTLELGDSALYLCASSFGGGLQETQYFGPGTRLLVL.

This clonotype was seen more than once but under ten times. The V and J genes are TRBV15 and TRBJ1-5, with 10 bases aligning to TRBD1. Per germline, CDR1 LNHNV and CDR2 YYDKDF (reference sequence). The V segment lost 2 bases and the J segment 9 bases; nucleotides outside the gene matches: 10. This CDR3 contains 16 residues. This CDR3 is CATSRNRDRGSTPQHF. As DNA, the CDR3 is TGTGCCACCAGCAGAAACCGGGACAGGGGTAGCACGCCCCAGCATTTT.